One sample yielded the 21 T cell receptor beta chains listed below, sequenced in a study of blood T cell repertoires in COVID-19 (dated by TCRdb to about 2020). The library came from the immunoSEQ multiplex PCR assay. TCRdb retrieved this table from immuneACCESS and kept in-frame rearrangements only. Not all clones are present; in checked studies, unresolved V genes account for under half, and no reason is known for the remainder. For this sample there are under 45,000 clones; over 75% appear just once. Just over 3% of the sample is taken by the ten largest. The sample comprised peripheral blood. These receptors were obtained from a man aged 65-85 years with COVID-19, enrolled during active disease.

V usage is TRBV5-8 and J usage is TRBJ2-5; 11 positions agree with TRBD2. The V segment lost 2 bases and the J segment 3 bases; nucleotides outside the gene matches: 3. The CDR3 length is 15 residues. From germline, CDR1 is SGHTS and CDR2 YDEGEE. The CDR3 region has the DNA TGTGCCAGCAGCTTTGGGACTAGCGGAAAAGAGACCCAGTACTTC. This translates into CASSFGTSGKETQYF.

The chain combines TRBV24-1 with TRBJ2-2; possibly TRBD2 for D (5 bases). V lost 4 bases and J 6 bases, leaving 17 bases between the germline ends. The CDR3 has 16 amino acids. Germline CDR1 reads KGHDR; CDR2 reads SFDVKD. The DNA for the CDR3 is TGTGCCACCAGTGACCCTGGTCGTCGGGATGCCGGGGAGCTGTTTTTT. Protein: CATSDPGRRDAGELFF.

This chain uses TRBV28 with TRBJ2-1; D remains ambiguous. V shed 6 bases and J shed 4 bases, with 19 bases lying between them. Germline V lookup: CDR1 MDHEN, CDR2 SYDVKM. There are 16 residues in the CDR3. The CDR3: CASRSSPTRRYNEQFF. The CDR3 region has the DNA TGTGCCAGCAGAAGCTCCCCTACCCGCCGGTACAATGAGCAGTTCTTC.

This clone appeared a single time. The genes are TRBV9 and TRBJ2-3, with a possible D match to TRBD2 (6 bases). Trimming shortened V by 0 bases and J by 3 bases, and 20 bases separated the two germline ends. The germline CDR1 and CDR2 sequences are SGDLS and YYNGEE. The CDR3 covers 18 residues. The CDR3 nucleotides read TGTGCCAGCAGCGTAGATGGGGGGACGGCTCTATGGACAGATACGCAGTATTTT. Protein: CASSVDGGTALWTDTQYF.

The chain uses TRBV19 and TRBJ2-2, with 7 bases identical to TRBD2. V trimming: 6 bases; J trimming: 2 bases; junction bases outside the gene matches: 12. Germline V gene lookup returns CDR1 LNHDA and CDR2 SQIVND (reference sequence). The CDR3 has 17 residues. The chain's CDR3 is CASRFGSSSGNTGELFF. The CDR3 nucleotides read TGTGCCAGTAGGTTCGGAAGTTCTAGCGGCAACACCGGGGAGCTGTTTTTT.

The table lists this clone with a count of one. The CDR3 DNA reads TGTGCCAGCAGCTTAGGTGCAGGGGAGGGGGAGACCCAGTACTTC. This encodes CASSLGAGEGETQYF. The chain is built from TRBV7-2 and TRBJ2-5; a possible D gene is TRBD2 (7 bases). The length of the CDR3 is 15 residues. The germline V gene encodes CDR1 SGHTA and CDR2 FQGNSA. V lost 1 base and J lost 5, with 14 bases in between.

The DNA of the CDR3 is TGTGCCAGCAGCTCCTACAGGGGGCGGACTGAAGCTTTCTTT. Protein product: CASSSYRGRTEAFF. This sequence joins TRBV7-9 and TRBJ1-1; 9 bases are shared with TRBD1. The V gene end was trimmed by 4 bases and the J gene end by 5 bases; junction bases not matched to a gene: 5. Germline CDR1 reads SEHNR; CDR2 reads FQNEAQ (reference sequence). This CDR3 contains 14 residues.

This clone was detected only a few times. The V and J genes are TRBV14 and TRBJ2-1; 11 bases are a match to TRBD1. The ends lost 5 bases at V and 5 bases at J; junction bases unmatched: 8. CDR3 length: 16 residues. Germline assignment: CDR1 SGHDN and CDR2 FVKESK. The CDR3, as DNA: TGTGCCAGCAGCGAGTTGCCGGGACAGGGGGACAATGAGCAGTTCTTC. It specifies CASSELPGQGDNEQFF.

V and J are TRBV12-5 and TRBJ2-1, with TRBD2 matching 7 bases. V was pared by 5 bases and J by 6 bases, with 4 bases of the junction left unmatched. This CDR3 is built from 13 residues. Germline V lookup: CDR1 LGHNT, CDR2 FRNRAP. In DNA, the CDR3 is TGTGCTAGTGGTACTACTAGCGTCAATGAGCAGTTCTTC. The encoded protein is CASGTTSVNEQFF.

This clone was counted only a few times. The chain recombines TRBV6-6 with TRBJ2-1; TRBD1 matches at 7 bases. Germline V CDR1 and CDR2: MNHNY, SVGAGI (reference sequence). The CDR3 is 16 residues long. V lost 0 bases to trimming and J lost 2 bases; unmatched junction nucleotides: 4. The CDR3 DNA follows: TGTGCCAGCAGTTACTCGTTACAGGGGACCTACAATGAGCAGTTCTTC. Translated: CASSYSLQGTYNEQFF.

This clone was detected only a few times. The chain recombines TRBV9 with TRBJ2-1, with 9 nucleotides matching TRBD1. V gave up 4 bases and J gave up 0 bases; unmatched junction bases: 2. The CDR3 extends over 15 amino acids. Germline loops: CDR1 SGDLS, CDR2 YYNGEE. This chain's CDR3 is CASSKTGGSYNEQFF. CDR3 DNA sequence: TGTGCCAGCAGCAAGACAGGGGGCTCCTACAATGAGCAGTTCTTC. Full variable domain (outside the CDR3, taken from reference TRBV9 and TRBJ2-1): DSGVTQTPKHLITATGQRVTLRCSPRSGDLSVYWYQQSLDQGLQFLIQYYNGEERAKGNILERFSAQQFPDLHSELNLSSLELGDSALYFCASSKTGGSYNEQFFGPGTRLTVL.

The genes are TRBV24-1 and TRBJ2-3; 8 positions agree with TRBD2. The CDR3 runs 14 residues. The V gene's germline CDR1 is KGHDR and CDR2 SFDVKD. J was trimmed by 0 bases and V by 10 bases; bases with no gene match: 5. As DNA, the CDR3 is TGTGCCACGGCCGGGACTAGAAGCACAGATACGCAGTATTTT. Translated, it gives CATAGTRSTDTQYF.

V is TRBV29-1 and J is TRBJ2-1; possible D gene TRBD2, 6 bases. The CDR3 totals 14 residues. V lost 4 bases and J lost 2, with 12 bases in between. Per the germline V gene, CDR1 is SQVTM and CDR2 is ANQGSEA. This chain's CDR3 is CSVGLALAYNEQFF. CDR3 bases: TGCAGCGTTGGCCTAGCGCTTGCCTACAATGAGCAGTTCTTC.

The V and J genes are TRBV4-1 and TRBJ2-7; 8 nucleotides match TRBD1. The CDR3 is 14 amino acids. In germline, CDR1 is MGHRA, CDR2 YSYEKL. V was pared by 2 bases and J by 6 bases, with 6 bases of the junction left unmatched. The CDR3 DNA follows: TGCGCCAGCAGCCAAAACAGGGGGAAAGGCGAGCAGTACTTC. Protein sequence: CASSQNRGKGEQYF.

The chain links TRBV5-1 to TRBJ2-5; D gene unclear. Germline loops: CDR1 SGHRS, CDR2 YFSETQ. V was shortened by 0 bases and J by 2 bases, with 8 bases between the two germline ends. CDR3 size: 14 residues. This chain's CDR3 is CASSLDGSQETQYF. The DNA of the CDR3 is TGCGCCAGCAGCTTGGATGGCAGTCAAGAGACCCAGTACTTC.

In nucleotides, the CDR3 is TGTGCCAGCAGCGTAGCAGGGGCTGCGTTGGTTGGCTACACCTTC. It translates to CASSVAGAALVGYTF. This rearrangement joins TRBV9 to TRBJ1-2, with D maybe TRBD1 (6 bases). Trimming stripped 0 bases from V and 7 bases from J, with 16 bases between. CDR1 is SGDLS, CDR2 YYNGEE, per germline. The CDR3 sequence is 15 residues long.

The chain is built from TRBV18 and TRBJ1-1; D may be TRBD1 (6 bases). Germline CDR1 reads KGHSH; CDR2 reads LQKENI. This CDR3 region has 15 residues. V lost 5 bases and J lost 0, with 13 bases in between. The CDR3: CASSTGQQMNTEAFF. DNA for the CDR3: TGTGCCAGCTCAACAGGACAGCAGATGAACACTGAAGCTTTCTTT.

The CDR3 loop reads CASSYGQSFNQPQHF. CDR3 sequence (DNA): TGTGCCAGCAGCTATGGACAAAGTTTTAATCAGCCCCAGCATTTT. V gene TRBV3-1 (or the pseudogene TRBV3-2) combines with J gene TRBJ1-5; a possible D gene is TRBD1 (5 bases). The CDR3 totals 15 residues. Germline-derived CDR1 and CDR2 are LGHDT and YNNKEL (reference sequence). The V end was cut by 5 bases, the J end by 4 bases, with 15 bases between.

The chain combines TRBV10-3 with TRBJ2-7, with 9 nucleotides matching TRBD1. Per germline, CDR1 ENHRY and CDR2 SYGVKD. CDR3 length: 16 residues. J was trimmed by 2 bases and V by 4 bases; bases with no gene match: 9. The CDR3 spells CAISGARGQGTYEQYF. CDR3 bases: TGTGCCATCAGTGGGGCCCGGGGACAGGGTACCTACGAGCAGTACTTC.

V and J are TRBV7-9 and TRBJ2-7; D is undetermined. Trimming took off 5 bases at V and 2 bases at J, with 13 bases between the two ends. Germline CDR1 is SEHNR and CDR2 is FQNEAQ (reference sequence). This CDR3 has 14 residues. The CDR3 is CASSPLSLTYEQYF. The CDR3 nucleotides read TGTGCCAGCAGCCCGCTCTCACTGACCTACGAGCAGTACTTC.

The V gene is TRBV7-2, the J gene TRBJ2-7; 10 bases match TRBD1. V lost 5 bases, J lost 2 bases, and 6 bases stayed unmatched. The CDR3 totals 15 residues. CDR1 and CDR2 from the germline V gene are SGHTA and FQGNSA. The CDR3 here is CASSHTGTGAYEQYF. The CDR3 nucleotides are TGTGCCAGCAGCCATACCGGGACAGGGGCCTACGAGCAGTACTTC.